Listed here are 5 T cell receptor beta chains from one sample, sequenced in a study of cytomegalovirus exposure and HLA in healthy donors. Assay: immunoSEQ multiplex PCR; the TCRdb copy retains only in-frame clones and omits some. The sample shows about 98,000 clones, approximately 90% of them seen only once. The sequencing sample was made of PBMCs. The receptor source for this set is a woman aged 25 to 45 in good health and CMV-seronegative.

Only a few counts were recorded for this clone. The J gene is TRBJ2-7, the V gene TRBV14; D possibly corresponds to TRBD1 (5 bases). Trimming stripped 4 bases from V and 4 bases from J, with 14 bases between. This CDR3 spans 14 amino acids. Germline lookup yields CDR1 SGHDN and CDR2 FVKESK. In DNA, the CDR3 is TGTGCCAGCAGCCCCCAGGGCGGATGGTACGAGCAGTACTTC. Its protein product is CASSPQGGWYEQYF.

The chain combines TRBV9 with TRBJ2-2; 8 positions match TRBD2. The CDR3 sequence is 16 residues long. Looked up from germline, CDR1 is SGDLS and CDR2 is YYNGEE. J was trimmed by 4 bases and V by 4 bases; bases with no gene match: 9. The CDR3 nucleotides are TGTGCCAGCAGCCCACGTGTAGCGGGGTTCACCGGGGAGCTGTTTTTT. Its protein product is CASSPRVAGFTGELFF.

This chain connects TRBV7-9 to TRBJ1-2; D call uncertain. The CDR3 covers 11 residues. Germline values: CDR1 SEHNR, CDR2 FQNEAQ (reference sequence). Trimming left V 4 bases short and J 5 bases short, with 5 bases between. CDR3 sequence (DNA): TGTGCCAGCAGCTCAATGTATGGCTACACCTTC. Its protein product is CASSSMYGYTF.

The rearrangement uses TRBV12-5 and TRBJ1-2, with D tentatively TRBD1 (5 bases). The germline V and J ends were trimmed by 1 base and 6 bases, with 15 bases remaining between them. The germline V gene encodes CDR1 LGHNT and CDR2 FRNRAP. The CDR3 contains 15 residues. The CDR3 loop reads CASGLDVRGGNGYTF. The CDR3 nucleotides are TGTGCTAGTGGTTTGGACGTCCGGGGGGGGAATGGCTACACCTTC.

The chain employs TRBV4-1 and TRBJ2-7; the match to TRBD1 covers 7 bases. The CDR3 is 14 residues long. Germline CDR1 is MGHRA and CDR2 is YSYEKL. V shed 0 bases, J shed 3 bases, and the junction held 2 bases outside the gene matches. The chain's CDR3 is CASSQETGRYEQYF. Here the CDR3 DNA reads TGCGCCAGCAGCCAAGAGACAGGGCGCTACGAGCAGTACTTC.